These 2 T cell receptor beta chains originate from one sample sequenced in a study of CD8 T cells in Susac syndrome. Random-hexamer reverse transcription was applied to about 0.45 to 1 ug RNA. TCRdb reanalysed the immunoSEQ multiplex PCR reads using MiXCR and keeps one entry per CDR3 protein. In the table there are 150,000 to 200,000 distinct CDR3 sequences, roughly nine tenths of which are singletons. Sequencing was carried out using CD4+ T cells from PBMCs. These receptor sequences come from a human donor in good health.

V is TRBV20-1 and J is TRBJ2-2; 11 bases match TRBD1. Trimming removed 5 bases from V and 4 bases from J; junction bases left unmatched: 3. Germline CDR1 is DFQATT and CDR2 is SNEGSKA (reference sequence). This CDR3 contains 14 residues. The CDR3 coding sequence is TGCAGTGCTGTGGGGACAGGGGGCACCGGGGAGCTGTTTTTT. Translating it yields CSAVGTGGTGELFF.

The chain uses TRBV20-1 and TRBJ2-1, with TRBD1 matching over 10 bases. Germline loops: CDR1 DFQATT, CDR2 SNEGSKA (reference sequence). Germline trimming cut 6 bases from V and 6 bases from J; bases unmatched to any gene: 8. The CDR3 totals 14 residues. The CDR3 coding sequence is TGCAGTGCCAAGGGACAGGGGACTAGCAATGAGCAGTTCTTC. Translating gives CSAKGQGTSNEQFF.